This T cell receptor (beta chain) was profiled in a study of blood T cell repertoires in COVID-19. Study information: Specimens from acute and convalescent COVID-19 originated in the United States, Italy and Spain. T cells, B-cell-depleted T cells, or PBMCs supplied cDNA or gDNA.

The CDR3 runs to 14 residues. Germline V lookup: CDR1 MDHEN, CDR2 SYDVKM. The ends were cut back, 4 bases at V and 1 base at J, with 10 bases in the middle. Original methodology: Amplification from reference gene primers served as the basis for estimated nucleated cell counts. Repertoires were generated with immunoSEQ multiplex PCR, while TCRdb's copy carries only in-frame clones and drops some. D and trimming were read from the DNA, whereas the V and J calls and clone size are those reported in that table. Here the sample spans a few hundred thousand clones, 65% to 90% being singletons. The chain recombines TRBV28 with TRBJ1-2; D not resolved. Sequenced: peripheral blood. The source of this sequence is a man aged 50 or older with active or convalescent COVID-19. DNA for the CDR3: TGTGCCAGCAGTTCGCTCCCGAGTAACTATGGCTACACCTTC. Its protein product is CASSSLPSNYGYTF.